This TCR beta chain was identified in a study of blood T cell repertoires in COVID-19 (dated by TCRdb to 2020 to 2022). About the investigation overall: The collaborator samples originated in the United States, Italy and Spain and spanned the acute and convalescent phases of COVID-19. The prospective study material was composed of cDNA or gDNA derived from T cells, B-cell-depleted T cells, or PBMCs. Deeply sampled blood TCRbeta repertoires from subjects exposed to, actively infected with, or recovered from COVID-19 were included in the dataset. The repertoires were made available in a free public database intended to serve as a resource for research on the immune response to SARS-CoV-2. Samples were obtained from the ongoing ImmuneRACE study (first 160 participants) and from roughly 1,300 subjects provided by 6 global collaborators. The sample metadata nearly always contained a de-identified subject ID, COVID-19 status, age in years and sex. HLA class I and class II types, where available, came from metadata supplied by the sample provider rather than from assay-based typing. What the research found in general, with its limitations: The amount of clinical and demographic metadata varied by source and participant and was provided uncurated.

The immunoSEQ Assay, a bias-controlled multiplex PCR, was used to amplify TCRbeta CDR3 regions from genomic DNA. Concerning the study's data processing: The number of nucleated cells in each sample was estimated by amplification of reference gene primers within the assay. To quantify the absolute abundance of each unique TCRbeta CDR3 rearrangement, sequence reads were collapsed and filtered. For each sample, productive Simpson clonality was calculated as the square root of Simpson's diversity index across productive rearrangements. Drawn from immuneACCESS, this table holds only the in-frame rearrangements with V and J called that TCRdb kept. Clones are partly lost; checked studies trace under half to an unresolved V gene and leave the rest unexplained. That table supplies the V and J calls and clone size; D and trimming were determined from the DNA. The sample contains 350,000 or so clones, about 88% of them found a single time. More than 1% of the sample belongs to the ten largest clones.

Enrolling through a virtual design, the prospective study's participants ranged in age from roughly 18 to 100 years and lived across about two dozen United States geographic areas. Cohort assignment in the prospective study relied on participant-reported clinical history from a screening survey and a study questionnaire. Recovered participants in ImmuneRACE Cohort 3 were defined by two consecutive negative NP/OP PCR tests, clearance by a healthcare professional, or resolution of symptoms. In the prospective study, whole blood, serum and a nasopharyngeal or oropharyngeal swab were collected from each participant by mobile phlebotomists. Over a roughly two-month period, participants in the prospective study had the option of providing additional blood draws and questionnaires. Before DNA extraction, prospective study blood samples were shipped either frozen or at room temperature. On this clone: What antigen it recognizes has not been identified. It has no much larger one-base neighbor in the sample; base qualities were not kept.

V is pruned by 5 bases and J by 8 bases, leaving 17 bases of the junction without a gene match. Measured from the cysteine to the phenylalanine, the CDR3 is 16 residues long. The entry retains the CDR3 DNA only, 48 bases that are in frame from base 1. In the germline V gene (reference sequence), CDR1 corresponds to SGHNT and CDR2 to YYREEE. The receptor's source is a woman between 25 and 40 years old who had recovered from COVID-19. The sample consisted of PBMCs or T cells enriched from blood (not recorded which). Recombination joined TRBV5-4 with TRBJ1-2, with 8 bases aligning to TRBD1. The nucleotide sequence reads TGTGCCAGCAGGATCTTGGGTTCCCAGGGGGCGGGAGGCTACACCTTC. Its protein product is CASRILGSQGAGGYTF.